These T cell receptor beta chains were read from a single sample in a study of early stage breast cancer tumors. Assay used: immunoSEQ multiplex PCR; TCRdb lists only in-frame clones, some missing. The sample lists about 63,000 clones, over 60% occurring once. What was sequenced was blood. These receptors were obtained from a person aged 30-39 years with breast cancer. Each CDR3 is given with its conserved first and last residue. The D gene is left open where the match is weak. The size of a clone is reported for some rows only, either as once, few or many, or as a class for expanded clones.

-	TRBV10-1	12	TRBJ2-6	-	CASSESNRVLTF	TGCGCCAGCAGTGAGTCAAACCGCGTCCTGACTTTC
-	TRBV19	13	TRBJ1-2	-	CASSIPPGSGYTF	TGTGCCAGTAGTATCCCCCCAGGGTCCGGCTACACCTTC
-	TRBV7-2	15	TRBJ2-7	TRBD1	CASSLDSGQTYEQYF	TGTGCCAGCAGCTTAGATTCGGGACAGACCTACGAGCAGTACTTC
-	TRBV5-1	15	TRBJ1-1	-	CASSLGGRENTEAFF	TGCGCCAGCAGCTTGGGCGGGAGGGAGAACACTGAAGCTTTCTTT
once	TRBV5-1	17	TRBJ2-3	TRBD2	CASSWRLAGGDLDTQYF	TGCGCCAGCAGCTGGCGACTAGCGGGAGGGGACCTAGATACGCAGTATTTT
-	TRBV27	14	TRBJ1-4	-	CASSLLGTNEKLFF	TGTGCCAGCAGTTTACTAGGGACGAATGAAAAACTGTTTTTT
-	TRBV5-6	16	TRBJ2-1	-	CASSDSLVGAYNEQFF	TGTGCCAGCAGCGATTCTTTGGTAGGAGCCTACAATGAGCAGTTCTTC
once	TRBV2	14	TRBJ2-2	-	CASSVQGNTGELFF	TGTGCCAGCAGTGTTCAGGGCAACACCGGGGAGCTGTTTTTT
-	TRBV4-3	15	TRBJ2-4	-	CASSQQLSTLNIQYF	TGCGCCAGCAGCCAACAGCTTTCCACCCTAAACATTCAGTACTTC
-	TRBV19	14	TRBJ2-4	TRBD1	CASSTGQVTNIQYF	TGTGCCAGTAGTACGGGACAGGTAACAAACATTCAGTACTTC
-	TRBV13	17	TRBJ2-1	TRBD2	CASSSGTSGRIYNEQFF	TGTGCCAGCAGCTCCGGGACTAGCGGGAGGATCTACAATGAGCAGTTCTTC
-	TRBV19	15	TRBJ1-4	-	CASSTDGATNEKLFF	TGTGCCAGTAGTACGGACGGAGCAACTAATGAAAAACTGTTTTTT
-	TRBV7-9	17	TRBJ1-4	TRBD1	CASSPGAGGRTNEKLFF	TGTGCCAGCAGCCCAGGGGCAGGGGGACGAACTAATGAAAAACTGTTTTTT